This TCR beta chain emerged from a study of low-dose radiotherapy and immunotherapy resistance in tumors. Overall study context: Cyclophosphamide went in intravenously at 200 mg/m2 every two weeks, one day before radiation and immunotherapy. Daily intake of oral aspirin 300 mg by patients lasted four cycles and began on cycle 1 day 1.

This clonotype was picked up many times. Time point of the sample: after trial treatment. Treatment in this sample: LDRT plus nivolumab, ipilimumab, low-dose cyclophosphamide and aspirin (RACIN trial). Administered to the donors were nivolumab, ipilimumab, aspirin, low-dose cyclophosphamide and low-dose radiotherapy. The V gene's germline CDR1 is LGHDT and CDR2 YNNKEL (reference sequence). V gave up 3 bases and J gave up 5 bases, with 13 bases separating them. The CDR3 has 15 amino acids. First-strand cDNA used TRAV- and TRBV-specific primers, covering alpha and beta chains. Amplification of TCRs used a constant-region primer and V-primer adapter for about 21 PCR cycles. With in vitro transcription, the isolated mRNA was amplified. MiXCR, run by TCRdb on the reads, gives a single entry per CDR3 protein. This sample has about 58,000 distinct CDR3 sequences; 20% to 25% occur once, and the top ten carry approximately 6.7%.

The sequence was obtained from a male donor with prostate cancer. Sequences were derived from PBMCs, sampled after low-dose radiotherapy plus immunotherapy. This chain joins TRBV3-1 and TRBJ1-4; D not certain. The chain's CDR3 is CASSQRTGSNEKLFF. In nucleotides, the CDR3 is TGTGCCAGCAGCCAGCGGACGGGATCGAATGAAAAACTGTTTTTT.